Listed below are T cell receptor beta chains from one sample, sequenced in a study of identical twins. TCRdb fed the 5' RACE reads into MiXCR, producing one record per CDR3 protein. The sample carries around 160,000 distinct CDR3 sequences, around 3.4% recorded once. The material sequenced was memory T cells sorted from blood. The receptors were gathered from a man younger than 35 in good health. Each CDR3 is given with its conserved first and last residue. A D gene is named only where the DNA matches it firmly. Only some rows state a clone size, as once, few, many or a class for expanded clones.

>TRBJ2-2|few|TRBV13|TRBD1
CASSSLKLDRVDTGELFF
TGTGCCAGCAGCTCATTAAAACTGGACAGGGTTGACACCGGGGAGCTGTTTTTT
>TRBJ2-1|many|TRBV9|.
CASSGGASGPRGEQFF
TGTGCCAGCAGCGGAGGGGCTAGCGGACCCAGGGGTGAGCAGTTCTTC
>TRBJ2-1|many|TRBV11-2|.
CASSLSTAGNEQFF
TGTGCCAGCAGCTTAAGCACCGCCGGCAATGAGCAGTTCTTC
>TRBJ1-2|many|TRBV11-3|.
CASSLPGEYGYTF
TGTGCCAGCAGCTTGCCAGGGGAGTATGGCTACACCTTC
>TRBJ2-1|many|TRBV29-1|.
CSARYRRGRGNEQFF
TGCAGCGCCCGCTATAGGAGGGGGAGGGGAAATGAGCAGTTCTTC
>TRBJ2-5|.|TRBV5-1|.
CASSRDTPQETQYF
TGCGCCAGCAGTCGGGACACCCCACAAGAGACCCAGTACTTC
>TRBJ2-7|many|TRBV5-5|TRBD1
CASRDMTGDYEQYF
TGTGCCAGCAGGGATATGACAGGGGATTACGAGCAGTACTTC
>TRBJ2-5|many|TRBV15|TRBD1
CATSRDRGSGETQYF
TGTGCCACCAGCAGAGACAGGGGGAGTGGGGAGACCCAGTACTTC
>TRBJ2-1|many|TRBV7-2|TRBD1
CASRPGQSYNEQFF
TGTGCCAGCAGGCCGGGACAGAGTTACAATGAGCAGTTCTTC
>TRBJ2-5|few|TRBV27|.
CASSSRLTGWKETQYF
TGTGCCAGCAGTTCAAGACTCACAGGGTGGAAAGAGACCCAGTACTTC
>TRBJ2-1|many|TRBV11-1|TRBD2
CASSSPPGTSGRSSYNEQFF
TGTGCCAGCAGCTCCCCCCCCGGGACTAGCGGGCGAAGCTCCTACAATGAGCAGTTCTTC
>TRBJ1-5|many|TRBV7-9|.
CASSNSNQPQHF
TGTGCCAGCAGTAATAGCAATCAGCCCCAGCATTTT
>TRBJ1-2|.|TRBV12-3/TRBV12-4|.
CASSLWRSSYGYTF
TGTGCCAGCAGTTTATGGAGAAGTTCCTATGGCTACACCTTC
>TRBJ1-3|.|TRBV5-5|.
CASSLAVGVGNTIYF
TGTGCCAGCAGCTTGGCCGTGGGGGTCGGAAACACCATATATTTT
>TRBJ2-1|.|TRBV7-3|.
CASSLDYRPYNEQFF
TGTGCCAGCAGCTTGGACTATCGCCCCTACAATGAGCAGTTCTTC
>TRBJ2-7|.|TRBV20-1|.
CSVIRVGGYEQYF
TGCAGTGTTATAAGGGTAGGGGGCTACGAGCAGTACTTC
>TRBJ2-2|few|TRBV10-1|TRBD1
CASSERTGGTGELFF
TGCGCCAGCAGTGAGCGAACAGGGGGAACCGGGGAGCTGTTTTTT
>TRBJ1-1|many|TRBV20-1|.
CSARRQQTNTEAFF
TGCAGTGCTCGGCGACAGCAAACGAACACTGAAGCTTTCTTT
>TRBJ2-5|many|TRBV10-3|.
CAISEGETQYF
TGTGCCATCAGTGAGGGAGAGACCCAGTACTTC
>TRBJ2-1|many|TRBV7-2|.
CASSLFRGKTSEQFF
TGTGCCAGCAGCTTATTCCGCGGGAAAACAAGCGAGCAGTTCTTC
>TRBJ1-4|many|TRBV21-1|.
CASSKVSEKLFF
TGTGCCAGCAGCAAAGTCTCTGAAAAACTGTTTTTT
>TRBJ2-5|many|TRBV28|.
CVDPTGPRQETQYF
TGTGTCGACCCCACGGGACCAAGGCAAGAGACCCAGTACTTC
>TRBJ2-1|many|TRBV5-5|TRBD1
CASSFGARGNNEQFF
TGTGCCAGCAGCTTTGGTGCCAGGGGGAACAATGAGCAGTTCTTC
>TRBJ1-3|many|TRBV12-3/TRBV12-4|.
CASSGRDPSSGNTIYF
TGTGCCAGCAGTGGCCGGGACCCCAGCTCTGGAAACACCATATATTTT
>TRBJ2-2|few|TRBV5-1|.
CASSLNRAGELFF
TGCGCCAGCAGCTTGAACAGGGCGGGGGAGCTGTTTTTT
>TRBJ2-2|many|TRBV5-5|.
CASTTNRVKNTGELFF
TGTGCCAGCACTACCAACAGGGTCAAAAACACCGGGGAGCTGTTTTTT
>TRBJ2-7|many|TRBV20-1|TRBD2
CSARLAGTYEQYF
TGCAGTGCTAGACTAGCGGGGACCTACGAGCAGTACTTC
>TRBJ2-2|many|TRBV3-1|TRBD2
CASSPNLAGGAAGELFF
TGTGCCAGCAGCCCGAACCTAGCGGGAGGGGCGGCCGGGGAGCTGTTTTTT
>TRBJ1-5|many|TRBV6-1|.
CASRLDSNQPQHF
TGTGCCAGCCGACTGGATAGCAATCAGCCCCAGCATTTT
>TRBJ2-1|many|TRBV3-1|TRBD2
CASSRKGLATNEQFF
TGTGCCAGCAGCCGAAAGGGACTAGCGACGAATGAGCAGTTCTTC
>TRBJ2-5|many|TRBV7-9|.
CASSLTEWTQYF
TGTGCCAGCAGCTTAACGGAGTGGACCCAGTACTTC
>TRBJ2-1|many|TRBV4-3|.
CASSQGRVNEQFF
TGCGCCAGCAGCCAAGGTCGGGTGAATGAGCAGTTCTTC
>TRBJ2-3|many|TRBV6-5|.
CASSYIDTQYF
TGTGCCAGCAGTTATATAGATACGCAGTATTTT
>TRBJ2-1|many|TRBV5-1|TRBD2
CASSSSGIDPNEQFF
TGCGCCAGCAGCTCTAGCGGGATAGACCCCAATGAGCAGTTCTTC
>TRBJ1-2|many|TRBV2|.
CASSIDGYGYTF
TGTGCCAGCAGTATCGACGGCTATGGCTACACCTTC
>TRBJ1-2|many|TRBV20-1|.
CSAEGDLAEYGYTF
TGCAGTGCTGAAGGGGACTTGGCGGAGTATGGCTACACCTTC
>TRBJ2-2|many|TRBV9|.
CASSEEITGELFF
TGTGCCAGCAGCGAGGAGATAACGGGGGAGCTGTTTTTT
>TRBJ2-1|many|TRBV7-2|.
CASNLGGSYNEQFF
TGTGCCAGCAACCTAGGGGGCTCCTACAATGAGCAGTTCTTC
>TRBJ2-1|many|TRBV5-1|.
CASGSHDEQFF
TGCGCCAGCGGGAGTCACGATGAGCAGTTCTTC
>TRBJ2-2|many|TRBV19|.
CASSFHDTGELFF
TGTGCCAGTAGTTTTCATGACACCGGGGAGCTGTTTTTT
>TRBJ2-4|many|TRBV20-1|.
CSARRDTKNIQYF
TGCAGTGCTAGGAGGGATACCAAAAACATTCAGTACTTC
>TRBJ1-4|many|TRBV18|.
CASSRARNEKLFF
TGTGCCAGCTCACGGGCCCGTAATGAAAAACTGTTTTTT
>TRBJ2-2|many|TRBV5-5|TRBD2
CASSLLAAGGKAGELFF
TGTGCCAGCAGCCTGCTCGCAGCGGGGGGAAAGGCCGGGGAGCTGTTTTTT
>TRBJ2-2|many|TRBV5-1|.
CASTGLGTGELFF
TGCGCCAGCACTGGTTTGGGGACCGGGGAGCTGTTTTTT
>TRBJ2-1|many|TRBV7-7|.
CASSLETNNEQFF
TGTGCCAGCAGCTTAGAAACGAACAATGAGCAGTTCTTC
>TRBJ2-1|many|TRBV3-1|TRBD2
CASSQDLAGGPYNEQFF
TGTGCCAGCAGCCAAGATTTAGCGGGAGGGCCCTACAATGAGCAGTTCTTC
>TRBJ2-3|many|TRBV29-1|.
CSVEEGSDTQYF
TGCAGCGTTGAAGAGGGGTCAGATACGCAGTATTTT
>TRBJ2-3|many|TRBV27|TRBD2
CASSVALAGAGGVDTQYF
TGTGCCAGCAGTGTTGCACTAGCGGGAGCAGGCGGGGTAGATACGCAGTATTTT
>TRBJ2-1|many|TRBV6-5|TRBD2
CASSSSGKRSYNEQFF
TGTGCCAGCAGTTCTAGCGGGAAAAGGTCCTACAATGAGCAGTTCTTC
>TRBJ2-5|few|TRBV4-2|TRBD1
CASSQGQELQETQYF
TGTGCCAGCAGCCAGGGACAGGAGCTCCAAGAGACCCAGTACTTC
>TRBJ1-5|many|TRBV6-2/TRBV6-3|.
CASSSGFGDRRRQPQHF
TGTGCCAGCAGTTCGGGGTTCGGGGATAGGCGCCGACAGCCCCAGCATTTT
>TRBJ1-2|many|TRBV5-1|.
CASSEGLDGYTF
TGCGCCAGCAGCGAAGGACTGGATGGCTACACCTTC
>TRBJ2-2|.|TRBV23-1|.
CASSGTRVVPGSCFF
.
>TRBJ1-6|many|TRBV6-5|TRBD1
CASSYSTGGGSNSPLHF
TGTGCCAGCAGTTACTCGACAGGGGGCGGATCGAATTCACCCCTCCACTTT
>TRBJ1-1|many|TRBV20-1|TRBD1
CSAADYRGPEAFF
TGCAGTGCTGCCGATTACAGGGGACCTGAAGCTTTCTTT
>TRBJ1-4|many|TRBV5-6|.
CASTLGPLEASEKLFF
TGTGCCAGCACCCTTGGGCCCTTGGAGGCGTCGGAAAAACTGTTTTTT
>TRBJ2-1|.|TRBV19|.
CASSNSLASYNEQFF
TGTGCCAGTAGTAATTCGCTAGCGTCCTACAATGAGCAGTTCTTC
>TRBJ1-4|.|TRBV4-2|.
CASSQETVRNEKLFF
TGTGCCAGCAGCCAAGAGACAGTCCGTAATGAAAAACTGTTTTTT